The subject of this entry is one TCR beta chain. What it recognizes is unknown. This entry belongs to a study of cytomegalovirus exposure and HLA in healthy donors. PCR amplification relied on 60 Vbeta primers (plus 13 Jbeta primers). This table comes from immunoSEQ multiplex PCR, and its TCRdb copy is limited to in-frame clones, with some not included. The sample lists around 76,000 clones, around 70% occurring once. Though nominally healthy at sampling, donors likely had unrecorded immune exposures. The CDR3 length is 14 residues. The germline V gene encodes CDR1 SGHRS and CDR2 YFSETQ. Trimming at V came to 4 bases and at J to 3 bases, leaving 7 bases not matched to a gene. Study observations and caveats: The number of N-insertions in an Asian-associated ancestry cluster was reportedly below the roughly 620-donor mean in a later analysis. Data from an earlier analysis indicated that most TCR beta V segments were productive either about 87% or about 30% of the time.

The sequenced sample was PBMCs. The V gene is TRBV5-1, the J gene TRBJ2-7; TRBD1 aligns across 7 bases. The clonotype originates from a woman between 45 and 60 years old in good health and CMV-seropositive. CDR3 amino acids: CASSQRTGNYEQYF. CDR3 sequence (DNA): TGCGCCAGCAGCCAACGGACAGGCAACTACGAGCAGTACTTC.